This record covers a single T cell receptor beta chain. The data belong to a study of blood T cell repertoires in COVID-19. On the study more broadly: Sites across the United States, Italy and Spain contributed samples from acute and convalescent COVID-19.

The CDR3 covers 14 residues. Germline V gene lookup returns CDR1 SGDLS and CDR2 YYNGEE. J gave up 5 bases and V 0 bases, and 2 bases lay outside the gene matches. Source study methods: Reference gene primers were amplified, and this amplification served to estimate nucleated cell counts. TCRdb's copy holds only in-frame clones and misses some; the assay was immunoSEQ multiplex PCR. The V and J calls and the clone size are those of that table, but D and trimming were determined from the DNA. The sample lists about 270,000 clones; approximately 90% were seen once. Those enrolled, adults aged roughly 18 to 95 years, came from under 25 US areas.

The sequence derives from a woman in her thirties with acute COVID-19. The specimen sequenced was PBMCs or T cells enriched from blood (not recorded which). The gene calls are TRBV9 and TRBJ2-1; TRBD1 agrees at 7 bases. In DNA form, the CDR3 reads TGTGCCAGCAGCGTAGCCGGGACAGACAATGAGCAGTTCTTC. Its protein product is CASSVAGTDNEQFF.